This T cell receptor (beta chain) is from a study of CD8 T cells in ankylosing spondylitis. General study findings and limits: About 8 highly homologous variants made up a TCR beta motif, and this motif appeared characteristic of ankylosing spondylitis blood.

The CDR3 consists of 13 residues. Germline CDR1 is DFQATT and CDR2 is SNEGSKA (reference sequence). Using its own MiXCR run on the 5' RACE reads, TCRdb lists one record per CDR3 protein. This sample has 200,000 to 300,000 distinct CDR3 sequences; 7.5% to 9.5% occur once, and the top ten carry approximately 5%. In this sample, this clonotype turned up many times. Its matching antigen is unknown. The sequence was obtained from a female donor with ankylosing spondylitis or in good health (not recorded which). Sequencing input: blood, either unsorted or a sorted T cell fraction (not recorded which). The rearrangement joins TRBV20-1 to TRBJ1-1, with D tentatively TRBD1 (5 bases). CDR3: CSTLRVGDTEAFF. Written as DNA, the CDR3 is TGCAGCACCCTTAGGGTAGGGGACACTGAAGCTTTCTTT.